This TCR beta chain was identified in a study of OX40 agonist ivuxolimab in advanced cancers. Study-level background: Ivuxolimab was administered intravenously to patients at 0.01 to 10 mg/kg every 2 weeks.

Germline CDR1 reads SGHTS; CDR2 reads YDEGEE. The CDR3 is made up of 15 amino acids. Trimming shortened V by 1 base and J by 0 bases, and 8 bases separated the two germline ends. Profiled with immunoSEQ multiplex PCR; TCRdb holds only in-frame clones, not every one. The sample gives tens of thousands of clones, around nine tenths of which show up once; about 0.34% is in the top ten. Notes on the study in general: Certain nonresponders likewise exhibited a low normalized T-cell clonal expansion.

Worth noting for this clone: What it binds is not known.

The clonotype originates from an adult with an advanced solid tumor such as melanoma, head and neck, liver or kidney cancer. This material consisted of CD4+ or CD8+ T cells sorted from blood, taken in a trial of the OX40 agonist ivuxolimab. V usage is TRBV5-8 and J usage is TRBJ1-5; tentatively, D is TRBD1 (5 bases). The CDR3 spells CASSLLQVSNQPQHF. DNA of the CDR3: TGTGCCAGCAGCTTGTTACAGGTTAGCAATCAGCCCCAGCATTTT.